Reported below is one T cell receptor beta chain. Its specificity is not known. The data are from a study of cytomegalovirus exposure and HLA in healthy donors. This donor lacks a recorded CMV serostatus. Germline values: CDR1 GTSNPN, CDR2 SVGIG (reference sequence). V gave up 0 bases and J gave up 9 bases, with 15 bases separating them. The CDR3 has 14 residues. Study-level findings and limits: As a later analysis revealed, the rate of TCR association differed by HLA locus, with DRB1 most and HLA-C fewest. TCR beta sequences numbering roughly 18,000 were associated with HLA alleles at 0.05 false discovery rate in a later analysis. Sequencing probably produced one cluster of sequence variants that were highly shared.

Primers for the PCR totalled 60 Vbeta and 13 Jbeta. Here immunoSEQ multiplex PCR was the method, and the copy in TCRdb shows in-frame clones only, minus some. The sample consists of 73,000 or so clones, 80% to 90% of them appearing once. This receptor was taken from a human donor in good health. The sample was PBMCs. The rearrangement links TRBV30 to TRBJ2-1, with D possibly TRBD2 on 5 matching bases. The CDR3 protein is CAWSVLPGGGEQFF. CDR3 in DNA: TGTGCCTGGAGTGTACTACCCGGCGGAGGTGAGCAGTTCTTC.